Shown below are 23 T cell receptor beta chains from a single sample sequenced in a study of blood T cell repertoires in COVID-19 (TCRdb year 2020). The receptor library was made with the immunoSEQ multiplex PCR assay. Sourced from immuneACCESS, this table was stored by TCRdb with only in-frame sequences that have V and J called. A share of the clones is absent; for the studies checked, an unresolved V gene accounts for under half, and the remainder has no known explanation. The sample table contains around 440,000 clones; only one count was recorded for 88% of them. The top ten clonotypes cover approximately 12% of the sample. Sequencing used peripheral blood. The receptors come from a woman aged 50 to 60 with COVID-19, enrolled during active disease.

This clone was counted only a few times. The chain combines TRBV30 with TRBJ1-5, with a tentative D call TRBD1 (5 bases). The CDR3 is made up of 15 amino acids. Germline CDR1 GTSNPN, CDR2 SVGIG (reference sequence). V gave up 0 bases and J gave up 4 bases, with 13 bases separating them. The CDR3 bases are TGTGCCTGGAGTGTGCGAGACAGATTAAATCAGCCCCAGCATTTT. The encoded protein is CAWSVRDRLNQPQHF.

The V call is TRBV6-5, the J call TRBJ1-1; D gene ambiguous. The germline V gene has CDR1 MNHEY and CDR2 SVGAGI. The CDR3 has 11 amino acids. Trimming cost V 5 bases and J 7 bases, with 8 bases left between them. The CDR3 loop reads CASSQVFEAFF. CDR3 coding DNA: TGTGCCAGCAGTCAGGTGTTTGAAGCTTTCTTT.

The chain couples TRBV10-3 to TRBJ1-4; no clear D gene. The CDR3 has 13 amino acids. Trimming left V 2 bases short and J 11 bases short, with 12 bases between. The germline CDR1 and CDR2 sequences are ENHRY and SYGVKD. The CDR3 DNA reads TGTGCCATCAGTGAGGGACTCGGAGAGAAACTGTTTTTT. It codes for CAISEGLGEKLFF.

This clone was seen ten or more times. This chain joins TRBV4-1 and TRBJ2-1, with 11 positions matching TRBD2. Per germline, CDR1 MGHRA and CDR2 YSYEKL. This CDR3 has 16 amino acids. Losses at the gene ends were 4 bases for V and 8 bases for J; bases not matched to a gene: 10. CDR3 loop: CASSRYSGGAFDEQFF. The CDR3 DNA follows: TGCGCCAGCAGCCGTTATAGCGGGGGGGCGTTTGATGAGCAGTTCTTC.

V is TRBV11-3 and J is TRBJ2-7; TRBD2 matches at 8 bases. The CDR3 length is 12 residues. Germline trimming cut 4 bases from V and 6 bases from J; bases unmatched to any gene: 2. The germline CDR1 and CDR2 sequences are SGHNT and YENEEA. DNA for the CDR3: TGTGCCAGCAGCTACCGGGGGGGCGAGCAGTACTTC. It is translated as CASSYRGGEQYF.

The J gene is TRBJ2-3, the V gene TRBV6-5; TRBD2 agrees at 7 bases. The CDR3 has 15 residues. With V trimmed by 5 bases and J by 2 bases, 7 bases remained unmatched. Germline CDR1 and CDR2: MNHEY and SVGAGI. CDR3 loop: CASSRRLATTDTQYF. The DNA of the CDR3 is TGTGCCAGCAGTCGTCGACTAGCTACCACAGATACGCAGTATTTT.

The V call is TRBV5-5, the J call TRBJ1-3, with 7 positions matching TRBD1. V was pared by 4 bases and J by 0 bases, with 4 bases of the junction left unmatched. The CDR3 sequence is 15 residues long. Germline CDR1 reads SGHKS; CDR2 reads YYEKEE (reference sequence). The CDR3 nucleotides are TGTGCCAGCAGCCACAGGGGAAGCTCTGGAAACACCATATATTTT. Translated: CASSHRGSSGNTIYF.

The V and J genes are TRBV10-3 and TRBJ1-3; TRBD1 matches at 10 bases. This CDR3 spans 15 amino acids. The J segment lost 1 base and the V segment lost 5 bases, leaving 2 bases of the junction unmatched. In germline, CDR1 is ENHRY, CDR2 SYGVKD. CDR3 amino acids: CAISRTGGSGNTIYF. The CDR3 DNA reads as TGTGCCATCAGTAGGACAGGGGGTTCTGGAAACACCATATATTTT.

The chain uses TRBV6-1 and TRBJ1-5; 9 nucleotides match TRBD1. V dropped 4 bases and J dropped 7; count of bases not matched to a gene: 11. The CDR3 is 16 residues long. Germline V lookup: CDR1 MNHNS, CDR2 SASEGT. The CDR3 loop reads CASSGSYRGRPQPQHF. The CDR3 DNA reads as TGTGCCAGCAGTGGGAGCTACAGGGGGCGGCCCCAGCCCCAGCATTTT.

The rearrangement uses TRBV27 and TRBJ2-7; 7 bases match TRBD1. V shed 1 base and J 6 bases; nucleotides not matched to a gene: 9. CDR3 length: 15 amino acids. In germline, CDR1 is MNHEY, CDR2 SMNVEV (reference sequence). For the CDR3, the DNA is TGTGCCAGCAGTTTATTTCCAGTAGGGGGCTCCGAGCAGTACTTC. It is translated as CASSLFPVGGSEQYF.

V and J are TRBV18 and TRBJ2-1, with 7 bases fitting TRBD1. From germline, CDR1 is KGHSH and CDR2 LQKENI. The CDR3 runs to 14 residues. The J segment lost 6 bases and the V segment lost 3 bases, leaving 5 bases of the junction unmatched. In nucleotides, the CDR3 is TGTGCCAGCTCACCCTACAGGGGCTCCAATGAGCAGTTCTTC. This encodes CASSPYRGSNEQFF.

This chain links TRBV13 with TRBJ1-2; maybe TRBD1 (5 bases). V was shortened by 5 bases and J by 7 bases, with 17 bases between the two germline ends. The CDR3 spans 14 residues. CDR1 is PRHDT, CDR2 FYEKMQ, per germline (reference sequence). The CDR3 reads CASSDGTLKGGYTF. The CDR3 region has the DNA TGTGCCAGCAGCGATGGGACTTTAAAGGGTGGCTACACCTTC.

This clone was detected only once. This rearrangement joins TRBV3-1 (or the pseudogene TRBV3-2) to TRBJ1-1; tentative D call: TRBD1 (5 bases). CDR3 length equals 15 residues. Trimming pared 0 bases from V and 4 bases from J, leaving 12 bases between. Germline V gene data show CDR1 as LGHDT and CDR2 as YNNKEL (reference sequence). The CDR3 DNA reads TGTGCCAGCAGCCAAGATCTGGGGCCTCCCACTGAAGCTTTCTTT. It translates to CASSQDLGPPTEAFF.

This chain connects TRBV5-1 to TRBJ2-6; 7 bases match TRBD2. V lost 3 bases to trimming and J lost 1 base; unmatched junction nucleotides: 10. The length of the CDR3 is 18 residues. Germline V gene data show CDR1 as SGHRS and CDR2 as YFSETQ. CDR3 in DNA: TGCGCCAGCAGCTCGGGGAGGGACTCCCATTCTGGGGCCAACGTCCTGACTTTC. It is translated as CASSSGRDSHSGANVLTF.

This clone was picked up a small number of times. V is TRBV2 and J is TRBJ1-4, with D possibly being TRBD1 (5 bases). V shed 11 bases and J shed 3 bases, with 16 bases lying between them. In germline, CDR1 is SNHLY, CDR2 FYNNEI. CDR3 length: 14 amino acids. DNA of the CDR3: TGTGCCGGGTCGTCCTGGGGGGCTAATGAAAAACTGTTTTTT. This gives the protein CAGSSWGANEKLFF.

The V call is TRBV3-1 (or the pseudogene TRBV3-2), the J call TRBJ1-6; the D gene is possibly TRBD1 (6 bases). CDR1 and CDR2 from the germline V gene are LGHDT and YNNKEL (reference sequence). Trimming removed 4 bases from V and 14 bases from J, with 12 bases in between. The CDR3 sequence is 12 residues long. The CDR3 coding sequence is TGTGCCAGCAGCCTCTCACAGGGATCCCTCCACTTT. Translation gives CASSLSQGSLHF.

The chain has TRBV19 and TRBJ1-4, with a tentative D call TRBD1 (5 bases). V lost 9 bases and J lost 4, with 12 bases in between. Germline loops: CDR1 LNHDA, CDR2 SQIVND (reference sequence). The CDR3 length is 13 residues. The CDR3 DNA reads TGTGCCAGCCGAAGACAGAATAATGAAAAACTGTTTTTT. Amino acid sequence: CASRRQNNEKLFF.

V is TRBV6-5 and J is TRBJ1-2; 8 bases line up with TRBD1. CDR1 is MNHEY and CDR2 is SVGAGI in the germline V gene. The J segment lost 5 bases and the V segment lost 6 bases, leaving 5 bases of the junction unmatched. The CDR3 length is 13 residues. The CDR3 coding sequence is TGTGCCAGCAGGGACAGGGCTCGATATGGCTACACCTTC. It codes for CASRDRARYGYTF.

The chain carries TRBV5-1 and TRBJ2-3; 8 bases map to TRBD1. CDR3 length: 15 residues. The trim removed 4 bases at V and 6 bases at J, leaving 10 bases unmatched. Germline V gene sequence: CDR1 SGHRS, CDR2 YFSETQ. The CDR3: CASSRQGKGGDTQYF. The CDR3 DNA sequence: TGCGCCAGCAGCCGACAGGGGAAGGGTGGGGATACGCAGTATTTT.

The gene calls are TRBV6-6 and TRBJ1-2, with TRBD1 matching over 7 bases. The CDR3 spans 16 residues. Trimming at V came to 7 bases and at J to 3 bases, leaving 14 bases not matched to a gene. CDR1 MNHNY and CDR2 SVGAGI come from the germline V gene (reference sequence). The CDR3 region is CASIRDSDQSYYGYTF. CDR3 nucleotide sequence: TGTGCCAGCATCCGGGACAGCGACCAATCCTACTATGGCTACACCTTC.

The V gene is TRBV3-1 (or the pseudogene TRBV3-2), the J gene TRBJ1-1, with TRBD1 identical over 8 bases. Germline-derived CDR1 and CDR2 are LGHDT and YNNKEL (reference sequence). The CDR3 is made up of 14 amino acids. With 2 bases clipped from V and 3 bases from J, the junction kept 2 bases outside the gene matches. This CDR3 reads CASSQQGADTEAFF. DNA for the CDR3: TGTGCCAGCAGCCAACAGGGGGCGGACACTGAAGCTTTCTTT.

This clone was seen once. The sample carries other DNA sequences with the same CDR3. The chain has TRBV18 and TRBJ1-2, with D perhaps TRBD1 (5 bases). Germline CDR1 KGHSH, CDR2 LQKENI. V lost 6 bases and J lost 2, with 10 bases in between. The CDR3 is 13 amino acids. Written as DNA, the CDR3 is TGTGCCAGCTCTCCGACAGAGAACTATGGCTACACCTTC. This codes for CASSPTENYGYTF.

This clone was detected only a few times. The chain uses TRBV3-1 (or the pseudogene TRBV3-2) and TRBJ2-7; 12 bases agree with TRBD2. This CDR3 has 17 residues. With V trimmed by 0 bases and J by 6 bases, 9 bases remained unmatched. Per the germline V gene, CDR1 is LGHDT and CDR2 is YNNKEL (reference sequence). The CDR3 is CASSQDFALAGGREQYF. The CDR3 DNA reads as TGTGCCAGCAGCCAAGATTTCGCCCTAGCGGGGGGGCGCGAGCAGTACTTC.